This T cell receptor (beta chain) stems from a study of blood T cell repertoires in COVID-19. Libraries were prepared by immunoSEQ multiplex PCR; TCRdb keeps only in-frame clonotypes and omits some of them. The sample includes just over 350,000 clones, 86% seen only once; the top ten take 7% to 7.5%. J gave up 5 bases and V 6 bases, and 6 bases lay outside the gene matches. Per the germline V gene, CDR1 is ENHRY and CDR2 is SYGVKD. This CDR3 has 14 amino acids. Sequencing used peripheral blood. The chain joins TRBV10-3 to TRBJ2-5; 10 nucleotides agree with TRBD1. The source is a woman aged 55-70 years with COVID-19, enrolled during active disease. Here the CDR3 DNA reads TGTGCCATCAGGCCGGGACAGGGGTCCGAGACCCAGTACTTC. Translated, it gives CAIRPGQGSETQYF.